These T cell receptor beta chains were read from a single sample in a study of blood T cells in healthy people across ages. TCRdb independently ran MiXCR on the 5' RACE reads; one entry per CDR3 protein. The table lists 800,000 to 1,000,000 distinct CDR3 sequences, approximately 49% of them singletons, with roughly an eighth in the top ten. The sequencing sample was made of blood. The receptors were gathered from a man in his thirties or forties in good health. Both conserved end residues are trimmed from each CDR3.

>TRBV20-1
SARVVQLDYGYT
>TRBV4-3
ASSQDGGGPYNEQY
>TRBV29-1
SWGQSYNGQF
>TRBV3-1
ASSQEGRTSGEQY
>TRBV5-1
ASNQARSYNEQF
>TRBV7-8
ASSGPGTAYNEQF
>TRBV20-1
SARPPIGTLH
>TRBV20-1
SAQKPPSGGKVGEQY
>TRBV7-2
ASSLDGVGNQPQH
>TRBV20-1
SARAAAGGGASTDTQY
>TRBV29-1
SVSTGKGSGEQF
>TRBV7-6
ASSLVPATGETQY
>TRBV4-1
ASSQLSSGVNTGELF
>TRBV20-1
SASRDSESSYNSPLH
>TRBV6-5
ASSAGLTQPQH
>TRBV4-2
ASSRKAGGPDEQY
>TRBV15
ATSSRSDHLDTQY
>TRBV5-1
ASSLLSPRGFYQPQH
>TRBV20-1
SAPFQRGITSSYNEQF
>TRBV6-1
ASSELVGAHTEAF
>TRBV7-2
ASSPIDRSYGYT
>TRBV27
ASSSYTSGEMYQETQY
>TRBV24-1
ATSVTGGIETQY
>TRBV7-9
ASSPRSNTEAF
>TRBV12-3/TRBV12-4
ASSWTANSGGYT
>TRBV4-1
ASSPNKLGQEETQY
>TRBV28
ASSRQGSPTDTQY
>TRBV6-4
ASSGIVGDTQY
>TRBV7-7
ASSDGRLSYNEQF